What follows are 14 T cell receptor beta chains derived from one specimen sequenced in a study of blood T cell repertoires in COVID-19. Profiling relied on immunoSEQ multiplex PCR, and the TCRdb table lists in-frame clones only, not all of them. The sample shows fewer than 400,000 clones, roughly 90% of them seen only once. The specimen was peripheral blood. These receptor sequences come from a woman aged 30 to 39 with COVID-19, enrolled during active disease.

The rearrangement uses TRBV27 and TRBJ2-2; D ambiguous. Germline CDR1 and CDR2: MNHEY and SMNVEV (reference sequence). V was trimmed by 2 bases and J by 6 bases, leaving 7 bases between them. This CDR3 is built from 13 residues. The CDR3 region has the DNA TGTGCCAGCAGTTTAGCGGCCCCCGGGGAGCTGTTTTTT. Translation: CASSLAAPGELFF.

The chain is built from TRBV5-1 and TRBJ2-5; 7 nucleotides align to TRBD2. From germline, CDR1 is SGHRS and CDR2 YFSETQ. J gave up 2 bases and V 1 base, and 5 bases lay outside the gene matches. The CDR3 runs to 15 residues. Here the CDR3 DNA reads TGCGCCAGCAGCTTGCAGCAGGGAGGGCAAGAGACCCAGTACTTC. Protein sequence: CASSLQQGGQETQYF.

The sample holds one count of this clone. The chain uses TRBV7-9 and TRBJ2-1; D is possibly TRBD2 (6 bases). Germline CDR1 and CDR2: SEHNR and FQNEAQ (reference sequence). This CDR3 comprises 15 residues. Between the trimmed V and J ends, which lost 5 bases and 3 bases, there was a span of 14 bases. The CDR3 DNA sequence: TGTGCCAGCAGCCAGGCCGGGACTTACTACAATGAGCAGTTCTTC. The encoded protein is CASSQAGTYYNEQFF.

The rearrangement uses TRBV3-1 (or the pseudogene TRBV3-2) and TRBJ1-3; D is unclear. V lost 5 bases and J 3 bases, leaving 14 bases between the germline ends. The CDR3 consists of 15 residues. Germline values: CDR1 LGHDT, CDR2 YNNKEL (reference sequence). The CDR3 nucleotides read TGTGCCAGCAGCTATTGGGGAGTTGATGGAAACACCATATATTTT. Protein: CASSYWGVDGNTIYF.

This chain links TRBV15 with TRBJ2-2, with D perhaps matching TRBD2 (6 bases). Per the germline V gene, CDR1 is LNHNV and CDR2 is YYDKDF (reference sequence). With 7 bases removed from V and 2 bases from J, the gap between germline ends came to 20 bases. This CDR3 comprises 17 residues. CDR3 nucleotides: TGTGCCACCATGATGCTAAGAGCGGGCCCAAACACCGGGGAGCTGTTTTTT. This gives the protein CATMMLRAGPNTGELFF.

The V and J genes are TRBV29-1 and TRBJ1-2; the match to TRBD1 covers 7 bases. Germline CDR1 SQVTM, CDR2 ANQGSEA. The CDR3 totals 16 residues. Trimming cost V 4 bases and J 0 bases; bases outside gene matches: 11. As DNA, the CDR3 is TGCAGCGTTGCCTTAGCTGGGACAGATTCTAACTATGGCTACACCTTC. Protein product: CSVALAGTDSNYGYTF.

The gene calls are TRBV5-5 and TRBJ1-2; D unclear. Germline values: CDR1 SGHKS, CDR2 YYEKEE (reference sequence). V was shortened by 1 base and J by 9 bases, with 13 bases between the two germline ends. The CDR3 sequence is 13 residues long. The chain's CDR3 is CASSLITSRSYTF. CDR3 sequence (DNA): TGTGCCAGCAGCTTGATCACCTCGCGGAGCTACACCTTC.

The rearrangement links TRBV7-2 to TRBJ1-2; TRBD1 agrees at 9 bases. Germline V gives CDR1 SGHTA, CDR2 FQGNSA. V trimming: 0 bases; J trimming: 4 bases; junction bases outside the gene matches: 6. The CDR3 totals 16 residues. The CDR3 sequence: CASSLALSGQGYGYTF. DNA of the CDR3: TGTGCCAGCAGCTTAGCGCTATCGGGACAGGGCTATGGCTACACCTTC.

This clone was recorded only once. The chain combines TRBV28 with TRBJ2-3; D gene unclear. Trimming took off 10 bases at V and 2 bases at J, with 10 bases between the two ends. Germline lookup yields CDR1 MDHEN and CDR2 SYDVKM. This CDR3 spans 12 amino acids. CDR3 nucleotides: TGTGCCACCTTGACATCCACAGATACGCAGTATTTT. This translates into CATLTSTDTQYF. The whole variable domain, filled in from reference TRBV28 and TRBJ2-3, reads DVKVTQSSRYLVKRTGEKVFLECVQDMDHENMFWYRQDPGLGLRLIYFSYDVKMKEKGDIPEGYSVSREKKERFSLILESASTNQTSMYLCATLTSTDTQYFGPGTRLTVL.

V and J are TRBV28 and TRBJ1-4, with 9 bases matching TRBD1. V dropped 5 bases and J dropped 7; count of bases not matched to a gene: 8. In germline, CDR1 is MDHEN, CDR2 SYDVKM. The CDR3 runs to 15 residues. In nucleotides, the CDR3 is TGTGCCAGCAGTCGTACAGGGGGCGCGGGTGAAAAACTGTTTTTT. Amino acids: CASSRTGGAGEKLFF.

This chain connects TRBV5-1 to TRBJ1-1; tentatively, D is TRBD1 (5 bases). The germline gives CDR1 SGHRS, CDR2 YFSETQ. V was clipped by 3 bases and J by 1 base, with 10 bases between them. The CDR3 covers 14 residues. The CDR3 DNA reads TGCGCCAGCAGCTCTCGCGACAGGAACACTGAAGCTTTCTTT. Translation gives CASSSRDRNTEAFF.

As to this clone: Different DNA sequences within this sample yield the same CDR3. V gene TRBV20-1 combines with J gene TRBJ1-1; TRBD1 matches 7 bases. V shed 3 bases and J 4 bases; nucleotides not matched to a gene: 2. The CDR3 totals 12 residues. The germline V gene encodes CDR1 DFQATT and CDR2 SNEGSKA (reference sequence). The CDR3, as DNA: TGCAGTGCTAGTCCAGGGGGCACTGAAGCTTTCTTT. Translating gives CSASPGGTEAFF.

The rearrangement joins TRBV5-8 to TRBJ1-1; TRBD1 might be the D (6 bases). V lost 5 bases and J 1 base, leaving 9 bases between the germline ends. Looked up from germline, CDR1 is SGHTS and CDR2 is YDEGEE. This CDR3 region has 13 residues. The CDR3 sequence: CASSLTGNTEAFF. In nucleotides, the CDR3 is TGTGCCAGCAGTCTGACAGGGAACACTGAAGCTTTCTTT.

This rearrangement joins TRBV12-3 or TRBV12-4 to TRBJ1-5, with unresolved D. The germline V and J ends were trimmed by 3 bases and 6 bases, with 9 bases remaining between them. The length of the CDR3 is 13 residues. In DNA, the CDR3 is TGTGCCAGCAGTTTTGCAGTTGCTCAGCCCCAGCATTTT. Translation gives CASSFAVAQPQHF.